The 14 T cell receptor beta chains below all came from one sample that was sequenced in a study of CD8 T cells in ankylosing spondylitis. TCRdb re-analysed the 5' RACE reads in MiXCR, keeping a single row per CDR3 protein. The data contain 120,000 to 150,000 distinct CDR3 sequences, roughly 8% of them seen just once; the ten biggest clones take up 7.3%. The sequenced material came from synovial fluid, either unsorted or a sorted T cell fraction (not recorded which). Every receptor here comes from a male donor with ankylosing spondylitis.

The CDR3 DNA reads as TGTGCCAGCAGCTTGTACGGGCGAGCGGTCGAGCAGTACTTC. Amino acids: CASSLYGRAVEQYF. The rearrangement joins TRBV5-6 to TRBJ2-7; D is possibly TRBD2 (5 bases). CDR3 size: 14 residues. V was shortened by 1 base and J by 6 bases, with 14 bases between the two germline ends. The germline CDR1 and CDR2 sequences are SGHDT and YYEEEE.

This clonotype was observed many times. This chain links TRBV7-2 with TRBJ1-5, with TRBD1 identical over 7 bases. The CDR3 extends over 13 amino acids. Trimming removed 4 bases from V and 7 bases from J; junction bases left unmatched: 4. Germline CDR1 and CDR2: SGHTA and FQGNSA. In DNA, the CDR3 is TGTGCCAGCAGCTCGACAGGGTTCCAGCCCCAGCATTTT. This translates into CASSSTGFQPQHF.

This clonotype has a count of ten or more. This sequence may be a read error, since a much larger clone differs from it by one base. The rearrangement joins TRBV5-1 to TRBJ2-3; 7 bases line up with TRBD1. With V trimmed by 3 bases and J by 0 bases, 1 base remained unmatched. Germline-derived CDR1 and CDR2 are SGHRS and YFSETQ. This CDR3 is 14 amino acids long. CDR3 nucleotides: TGCGCCAGCAGCTCGACAGGGAGCACAGATACGCAGTATTTT. This codes for CASSSTGSTDTQYF.

This clonotype has more than one count but fewer than ten. The V and J genes are TRBV28 and TRBJ2-7; no reliable D call. The germline gives CDR1 MDHEN, CDR2 SYDVKM. The CDR3 has 11 residues. The CDR3 nucleotides read TGTGCAGTGGAAAGGTCCTACGAGCAGTACTTC. Protein: CAVERSYEQYF.

The CDR3, as DNA: TGTGCCAGGGCTCTAGGGCGCCGGGCCAAAAACATTCAGTACTTC. Amino acids: CARALGRRAKNIQYF. This chain connects TRBV25-1 to TRBJ2-4; D is unresolved. Looked up from germline, CDR1 is MGHDK and CDR2 is SYGVNS. The CDR3 totals 15 residues. V was clipped by 9 bases and J by 1 base, with 16 bases between them.

This clonotype turned up a few times. V usage is TRBV3-1 and J usage is TRBJ2-2, with 8 bases that match TRBD2. Per the germline V gene, CDR1 is LGHDT and CDR2 is YNNKEL (reference sequence). V gave up 4 bases and J gave up 0 bases; unmatched junction bases: 4. The CDR3 is 16 amino acids. The CDR3 DNA reads as TGTGCCAGCAGCCCTCGGGGGGGCGCGAACACCGGGGAGCTGTTTTTT. It is translated as CASSPRGGANTGELFF.

There are many counts of this clonotype. This chain joins TRBV5-1 and TRBJ1-4; D remains ambiguous. Germline V CDR1 and CDR2: SGHRS, YFSETQ. CDR3 length: 15 amino acids. V lost 7 bases and J lost 7, with 20 bases in between. Here the CDR3 DNA reads TGCGCCAGCCGATTAGAGGGTGTTGTAACTGAAAAACTGTTTTTT. This encodes CASRLEGVVTEKLFF.

This clonotype was recorded at least ten times. The rearrangement links TRBV20-1 to TRBJ1-4, with D hard to call. CDR1 is DFQATT and CDR2 is SNEGSKA in the germline V gene (reference sequence). CDR3 length: 13 residues. Trimming shortened V by 3 bases and J by 2 bases, and 7 bases separated the two germline ends. Here the CDR3 DNA reads TGCAGTGCTAGTAGGGCGACTAATGAAAAACTGTTTTTT. Its translation is CSASRATNEKLFF.

The table lists this clonotype with a few counts. The chain recombines TRBV2 with TRBJ2-5; D call uncertain. V was clipped by 5 bases and J by 5 bases, with 9 bases between them. In germline, CDR1 is SNHLY, CDR2 FYNNEI. The CDR3 is 12 amino acids. The CDR3 nucleotides are TGTGCCAGCAGTAACTTCTTTGAGACCCAGTACTTC. Translated: CASSNFFETQYF.

This clonotype was seen repeatedly, ten times or more. The chain links TRBV2 to TRBJ2-3; 7 bases map to TRBD1. The CDR3 has 14 amino acids. V lost 5 bases to trimming and J lost 6 bases; unmatched junction nucleotides: 8. Germline CDR1 SNHLY, CDR2 FYNNEI. The CDR3 sequence is CASSYRGLDDTQYF. In nucleotides, the CDR3 is TGTGCCAGCAGTTACAGGGGCTTGGACGATACGCAGTATTTT.

This clonotype has ten or more counts. The chain is built from TRBV4-3 and TRBJ1-2; 11 bases line up with TRBD1. The CDR3 spans 16 residues. CDR1 LGHNA and CDR2 YSLEER come from the germline V gene. The V segment lost 2 bases and the J segment 8 bases; nucleotides outside the gene matches: 10. CDR3 region: CASSQNPGQGAGGYTF. The CDR3 DNA follows: TGCGCCAGCAGCCAAAACCCCGGACAGGGGGCGGGCGGCTACACCTTC.

In its sample, this clonotype was seen many times. The chain couples TRBV4-2 to TRBJ1-1; 11 nucleotides match TRBD1. The CDR3 length is 16 residues. Germline V gene sequence: CDR1 LGHNA, CDR2 YNFKEQ. V lost 4 bases, J lost 1 base, and 5 bases stayed unmatched. This CDR3 reads CASSLGQGAKNTEAFF. The CDR3 region has the DNA TGTGCCAGCAGCCTCGGACAGGGGGCAAAGAACACTGAAGCTTTCTTT.

V is TRBV7-2 and J is TRBJ2-5; either TRBD1 or TRBD2 may supply D (5 bases each). The length of the CDR3 is 14 residues. The germline V gene encodes CDR1 SGHTA and CDR2 FQGNSA. Trimming took 2 bases from V and 5 from J, leaving 12 bases between them. In DNA, the CDR3 is TGTGCCAGCAGCTTAAAGGACGGGACGGAGACCCAGTACTTC. Its protein product is CASSLKDGTETQYF.

This clonotype was seen a handful of times. The chain links TRBV5-8 to TRBJ2-1, with 13 nucleotides matching TRBD2. Per germline, CDR1 SGHTS and CDR2 YDEGEE. With 5 bases clipped from V and 6 bases from J, the junction kept 5 bases outside the gene matches. The CDR3 totals 15 residues. The CDR3 coding sequence is TGTGCCAGCAGAAAAAGGACTAGCGGGAGCAATGAGCAGTTCTTC. Its protein is CASRKRTSGSNEQFF.